The T cell receptor (beta chain) described here comes from a study of T cells in localized non-small cell lung cancer. Study-level results: It remains possible that heterogeneity exists, since only one tumor region was sequenced. With higher T cell density in blood came longer overall survival. Across samples, adjacent lung featured a median roughly 50 of the top 100 tumor clones. Of the tissues analyzed, uninvolved adjacent lung showed maximal T cell clonality, greater than tumor.

The CDR3 is 17 residues long. Germline loops: CDR1 SNHLY, CDR2 FYNNEI. The germline V and J ends were trimmed by 3 bases and 0 bases, with 15 bases remaining between them. Note on this clone: Its matching antigen is unknown.

Produced via immunoSEQ multiplex PCR; TCRdb's table is partial and in-frame only. The table shows over 20,000 clones, with about 91% occurring only once. The material was peripheral blood, obtained before any cancer treatment. The genes are TRBV2 and TRBJ2-4; tentatively, D is TRBD1 (6 bases). The sequence came from a female donor of 60 years or more with stage II squamous cell lung carcinoma. The CDR3 protein is CASSEMWTDLAKNIQYF. CDR3 bases: TGTGCCAGCAGTGAGATGTGGACAGATCTAGCCAAAAACATTCAGTACTTC.